This note documents a single T cell receptor beta chain sequence. TCRdb's table, derived via immunoSEQ multiplex PCR, lists solely in-frame clones and lacks some. The table has 7,700 or so clones, 73% seen once; the top ten hold 35% to 50%. The data are from a study of tumour-infiltrating T cells in Burkitt lymphoma. About the study: Overall and progression-free survival were predicted by productive clonality.

CDR1 SGHRS and CDR2 YFSETQ come from the germline V gene. The CDR3 sequence is 12 residues long. V dropped 0 bases and J dropped 4 bases, with 5 bases sitting between them. The chain is built from TRBV5-1 and TRBJ2-7; D gene ambiguous. This TCR was recovered from a human donor with diffuse large B-cell lymphoma. Sequencing was done on a sample of tumor tissue. The CDR3 loop is CASSLGAYEQYF. CDR3 sequence (DNA): TGCGCCAGCAGCTTGGGGGCTTACGAGCAGTACTTC.